A single sample is the source of the 19 T cell receptor beta chains below, sequenced in a study of siplizumab effects on memory and regulatory T cells. The cells of the mixed lymphocyte reaction underwent an approximately 6-day coculture at 37°C. The table came from immunoSEQ multiplex PCR; TCRdb's copy has only in-frame clones and leaves some out. The data contain 9,700 or so clones, approximately 40% of them singletons. No antigen has been assigned to these receptors. Sequenced sample: CFSE-low (dividing) CD4+ T cells sorted from an allogeneic mixed lymphocyte reaction. The receptors come from a human donor in good health; the cells came from an allogeneic mixed lymphocyte reaction.

This clone came up a few times. V is TRBV6-1 and J is TRBJ1-2; 12 positions agree with TRBD1. With 7 bases clipped from V and 6 bases from J, the junction kept 6 bases outside the gene matches. From germline, CDR1 is MNHNS and CDR2 SASEGT. This CDR3 region has 14 residues. The CDR3 region has the DNA TGTGCCAGCAAACGGGACAGGGGGCGAGATGGCTACACCTTC. Amino acids: CASKRDRGRDGYTF.

J is TRBJ2-2 and V is TRBV5-1; TRBD2 might be the D (6 bases). The germline gives CDR1 SGHRS, CDR2 YFSETQ. Deletions cut 3 bases from V and 10 bases from J, with 22 bases between. The CDR3 covers 16 residues. CDR3 region: CASSWGAGTSSEELFF. The CDR3 DNA follows: TGCGCCAGCAGCTGGGGAGCCGGGACTTCGTCCGAGGAGCTGTTTTTT. Looking up the rest from reference TRBV5-1 and TRBJ2-2 gives the full variable domain: KAGVTQTPRYLIKTRGQQVTLSCSPISGHRSVSWYQQTPGQGLQFLFEYFSETQRNKGNFPGRFSGRQFSNSRSEMNVSTLELGDSALYLCASSWGAGTSSEELFFGEGSRLTVL.

Relative to its sample, this clone is medium-sized. This rearrangement joins TRBV28 to TRBJ1-1; D gene unclear. The CDR3 totals 12 residues. The V and J ends lost 5 bases and 2 bases respectively, with 6 bases between them. From germline, CDR1 is MDHEN and CDR2 SYDVKM. The CDR3 spells CASSLLNTEAFF. For the CDR3, the DNA is TGTGCCAGCAGTCTTCTTAACACTGAAGCTTTCTTT. The full variable domain, with the rest looked up from reference TRBV28 and TRBJ1-1, is DVKVTQSSRYLVKRTGEKVFLECVQDMDHENMFWYRQDPGLGLRLIYFSYDVKMKEKGDIPEGYSVSREKKERFSLILESASTNQTSMYLCASSLLNTEAFFGQGTRLTVV.

The chain employs TRBV28 and TRBJ1-1, with 7 positions matching TRBD1. CDR1 and CDR2 from the germline V gene are MDHEN and SYDVKM. This CDR3 comprises 15 residues. The V gene end was trimmed by 4 bases and the J gene end by 6 bases; junction bases not matched to a gene: 11. The CDR3 nucleotides read TGTGCCAGCAGTTCCCCGGGAGGGGGCGATTCTGAAGCTTTCTTT. This encodes CASSSPGGGDSEAFF. The full variable domain, its missing parts supplied by reference TRBV28 and TRBJ1-1, is DVKVTQSSRYLVKRTGEKVFLECVQDMDHENMFWYRQDPGLGLRLIYFSYDVKMKEKGDIPEGYSVSREKKERFSLILESASTNQTSMYLCASSSPGGGDSEAFFGQGTRLTVV.

The chain couples TRBV30 to TRBJ2-1; D is uncertain. The V gene's germline CDR1 is GTSNPN and CDR2 SVGIG (reference sequence). The CDR3 covers 15 residues. Trimming removed 1 base at V and 6 bases at J, with 16 bases between. CDR3: CAWSGLLVSSNEQFF. DNA for the CDR3: TGTGCCTGGAGTGGACTCCTGGTATCGAGCAATGAGCAGTTCTTC.

The gene calls are TRBV6-5 and TRBJ2-5, with TRBD1 matching over 10 bases. Trimming cost V 6 bases and J 5 bases; bases outside gene matches: 6. Germline V gives CDR1 MNHEY, CDR2 SVGAGI. This CDR3 spans 14 amino acids. The CDR3 DNA reads as TGTGCCAGCAGACGGACAGGGGGTGGGGAGACCCAGTACTTC. It yields the protein CASRRTGGGETQYF.

The rearrangement links TRBV7-8 to TRBJ2-1; D unclear. This CDR3 has 12 residues. Germline CDR1 reads SGHVS; CDR2 reads FQNEAQ. Trimming pared 3 bases from V and 7 bases from J, leaving 7 bases between. The CDR3 reads CASSFTGNEQFF. The CDR3 region has the DNA TGTGCCAGCAGCTTTACCGGGAATGAGCAGTTCTTC.

This CDR3 is CASSPGGPGTGELFF. CDR3 in DNA: TGCGCCAGCAGCCCGGGAGGACCCGGCACCGGGGAGCTGTTTTTT. V usage is TRBV5-1 and J usage is TRBJ2-2, with 7 nucleotides matching TRBD2. Trimming cost V 4 bases and J 4 bases; bases outside gene matches: 7. Germline V gene lookup returns CDR1 SGHRS and CDR2 YFSETQ. This CDR3 region has 15 residues.

The CDR3 DNA is TGTGCCAGCAGTTTATACGGGGCCGGGGGTGAAAAACTGTTTTTT. It translates to CASSLYGAGGEKLFF. The chain links TRBV27 to TRBJ1-4; D perhaps matches TRBD1 (5 bases). This CDR3 has 15 residues. Germline CDR1 and CDR2: MNHEY and SMNVEV (reference sequence). Deletions cut 1 base from V and 7 bases from J, with 13 bases between.

This clone occurred a few times. This chain uses TRBV2 with TRBJ2-4; unclear D gene. This CDR3 has 14 amino acids. The V end was cut by 2 bases, the J end by 1 base, with 6 bases between. Per the germline V gene, CDR1 is SNHLY and CDR2 is FYNNEI. CDR3 residues: CASSESWAKNIQYF. The CDR3 DNA reads as TGTGCCAGCAGTGAATCATGGGCCAAAAACATTCAGTACTTC.

By share, this clone counts as medium-sized. The chain is built from TRBV7-2 and TRBJ1-2; D uncertain. Germline V gene sequence: CDR1 SGHTA, CDR2 FQGNSA. V lost 6 bases and J lost 2, with 13 bases in between. CDR3 length: 14 residues. The CDR3 is CASSSSGANYGYTF. CDR3 DNA sequence: TGTGCCAGCAGTTCGTCGGGAGCGAACTATGGCTACACCTTC.

This clone was counted only a few times. V and J are TRBV5-4 and TRBJ2-3; possibly TRBD1 for D (6 bases). The CDR3 has 13 amino acids. The germline CDR1 and CDR2 sequences are SGHNT and YYREEE (reference sequence). Trimming cost V 4 bases and J 4 bases, with 10 bases left between them. Written as DNA, the CDR3 is TGTGCCAGCAGCCTGTCAGGGGCAGATACGCAGTATTTT. Translated, it gives CASSLSGADTQYF.

This clone is medium-sized within its sample. The J gene is TRBJ2-5, the V gene TRBV29-1, with a tentative D call TRBD1 (6 bases). The CDR3 contains 12 residues. Trimming pared 7 bases from V and 2 bases from J, leaving 11 bases between. Germline loops: CDR1 SQVTM, CDR2 ANQGSEA. The DNA of the CDR3 is TGCAGCGGACAGGAGGCACAAGAGACCCAGTACTTC. Its protein is CSGQEAQETQYF.

This clone appeared once. The genes are TRBV5-1 and TRBJ1-2; tentatively, D is TRBD1 (6 bases). The length of the CDR3 is 13 residues. Germline V gives CDR1 SGHRS, CDR2 YFSETQ. Trimming left V 4 bases short and J 8 bases short, with 15 bases between. CDR3 sequence (DNA): TGCGCCAGCAGCCTGATACTGGGGGGCGGCTACACCTTC. This translates into CASSLILGGGYTF. Using reference TRBV5-1 and TRBJ1-2 for the parts outside the CDR3, the full variable domain is KAGVTQTPRYLIKTRGQQVTLSCSPISGHRSVSWYQQTPGQGLQFLFEYFSETQRNKGNFPGRFSGRQFSNSRSEMNVSTLELGDSALYLCASSLILGGGYTFGSGTRLTVV.

This clone was found once. Here the CDR3 reads CASSLGAVRVQETQYF. In nucleotides, the CDR3 is TGTGCCAGCAGCTTAGGAGCAGTACGGGTCCAAGAGACCCAGTACTTC. This chain connects TRBV7-2 to TRBJ2-5; D remains unclear. The CDR3 extends over 16 amino acids. Germline V lookup: CDR1 SGHTA, CDR2 FQGNSA. V was cut by 1 base and J by 1 base, with 13 bases left in between.

The J gene is TRBJ2-1, the V gene TRBV6-6; D gene ambiguous. CDR3 length: 12 amino acids. Germline V gives CDR1 MNHNY, CDR2 SVGAGI (reference sequence). V lost 8 bases to trimming and J lost 2 bases, with 7 bases between them. The CDR3 DNA follows: TGTGCCAGCGGCCGGGCCTACAATGAGCAGTTCTTC. Encoded protein: CASGRAYNEQFF.

By share, this clone ranks as medium-sized. The rearrangement joins TRBV6-1 to TRBJ2-5; TRBD1 might be the D (6 bases). V lost 6 bases, J lost 4 bases, and 12 bases lay in between. This CDR3 spans 13 amino acids. Germline V CDR1 and CDR2: MNHNS, SASEGT. CDR3 coding DNA: TGTGCCAGCAGATCAACAGGGATAGAGACCCAGTACTTC. Its protein product is CASRSTGIETQYF.

By share, this clone ranks as medium-sized (0.01 to 0.1%). The chain has TRBV5-5 and TRBJ2-7, with D possibly matching TRBD1 (7 bases). This CDR3 region has 16 residues. The germline V and J ends were trimmed by 1 base and 3 bases, with 17 bases remaining between them. Germline V gene lookup returns CDR1 SGHKS and CDR2 YYEKEE (reference sequence). The CDR3 loop is CASSLQFAGQHYEQYF. As DNA, the CDR3 is TGTGCCAGCAGCTTGCAATTTGCGGGACAGCACTACGAGCAGTACTTC. The full variable domain, completed using reference TRBV5-5 and TRBJ2-7, is DAGVTQSPTHLIKTRGQQVTLRCSPISGHKSVSWYQQVLGQGPQFIFQYYEKEERGRGNFPDRFSARQFPNYSSELNVNALLLGDSALYLCASSLQFAGQHYEQYFGPGTRLTVT.

The rearrangement links TRBV5-1 to TRBJ2-3; TRBD2 is a possible D gene (7 bases). The V gene's germline CDR1 is SGHRS and CDR2 YFSETQ. V lost 4 bases and J lost 3, with 15 bases in between. The CDR3 is 15 amino acids. The CDR3 bases are TGCGCCAGCAGCCCCCCCGGGGGGCTGACAGATACGCAGTATTTT. Translated, it gives CASSPPGGLTDTQYF.